This T cell receptor beta chain was documented in a study of blood T cell repertoires in COVID-19. Measured with immunoSEQ multiplex PCR; TCRdb has only the in-frame clones, and not every one. The data show about 73,000 clones, 83% seen once. The CDR3 covers 14 residues. Trimming shortened V by 0 bases and J by 8 bases, and 13 bases separated the two germline ends. Germline CDR1 MGHRA, CDR2 YSYEKL. This sequence joins TRBV4-1 and TRBJ1-2, with a tentative D call TRBD1 (5 bases). The sequenced material came from peripheral blood. The sequence was collected from a man in his forties or fifties with active COVID-19. The CDR3 loop is CASSQDGGSRGYTF. The CDR3 nucleotides are TGCGCCAGCAGCCAAGACGGGGGATCGAGGGGCTACACCTTC.